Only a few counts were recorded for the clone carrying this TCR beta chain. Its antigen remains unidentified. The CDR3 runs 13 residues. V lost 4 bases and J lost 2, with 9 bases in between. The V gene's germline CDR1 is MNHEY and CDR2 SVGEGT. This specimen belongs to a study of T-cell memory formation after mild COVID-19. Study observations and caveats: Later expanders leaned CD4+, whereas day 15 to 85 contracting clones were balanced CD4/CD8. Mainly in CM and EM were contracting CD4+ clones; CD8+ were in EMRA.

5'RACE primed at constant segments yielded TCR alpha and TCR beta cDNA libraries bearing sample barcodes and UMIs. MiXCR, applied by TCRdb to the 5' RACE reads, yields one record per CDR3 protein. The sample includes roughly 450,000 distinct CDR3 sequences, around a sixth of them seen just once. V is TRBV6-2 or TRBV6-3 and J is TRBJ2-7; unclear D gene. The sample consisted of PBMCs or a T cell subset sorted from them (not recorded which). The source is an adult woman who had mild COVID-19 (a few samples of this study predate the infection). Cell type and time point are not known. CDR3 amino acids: CASSWGITYEQYF. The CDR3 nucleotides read TGTGCCAGCAGTTGGGGAATTACCTACGAGCAGTACTTC.